This TCR beta chain was sequenced in a study of T cell responses to AZD1222 COVID-19 vaccine. General study points: Nearly half of spike-specific TCRs reportedly target unmutated variant regions. Sampling captured repertoires only after the peak T cell response.

The assay was immunoSEQ multiplex PCR, and TCRdb's table has in-frame clones only and misses some. Counted here are about 150,000 clones, around nine tenths occurring once; the ten biggest clones make up around 1%. The germline V and J ends were trimmed by 0 bases and 0 bases, with 10 bases remaining between them. The CDR3 contains 16 residues. The germline V gene has CDR1 SGDLS and CDR2 YYNGEE. This clone was counted a few times. Its antigen is not known. The J gene is TRBJ1-3, the V gene TRBV9; D is unclear. The sample in question was peripheral blood, obtained 28 days after the second AZD1222 dose. The sequence came from an adult who received the AZD1222 COVID-19 vaccine. The CDR3 protein is CASSVAEAYSGNTIYF. CDR3 sequence (DNA): TGTGCCAGCAGCGTAGCCGAGGCTTACTCTGGAAACACCATATATTTT.